These 23 T cell receptor beta chains share one sample of origin, sequenced in a study of spatial heterogeneity in lung cancer. Stated time point: sample taken at primary tumor resection. TCRdb re-called the 5' RACE reads with MiXCR, one entry per CDR3 protein. Of tens of thousands of distinct CDR3 sequences in the sample, about 7.2% were seen once. Sequenced material: PBMCs, taken at surgery. These receptors all come from a male donor with early-stage non-small cell lung cancer.

CDR3 nucleotides: TGTGCCAGCAGGATACTACGAGAGGTCAACACCGGGGAGCTGTTTTTT. This gives the protein CASRILREVNTGELFF. The V call is TRBV27, the J call TRBJ2-2; D gene unclear. Trimming removed 6 bases from V and 2 bases from J, with 16 bases in between. The CDR3 covers 16 residues. The germline V gene encodes CDR1 MNHEY and CDR2 SMNVEV (reference sequence).

In this sample, this clonotype turned up many times. The genes are TRBV30 and TRBJ1-6, with D uncertain. This CDR3 contains 14 residues. The germline V and J ends were trimmed by 2 bases and 3 bases, with 8 bases remaining between them. Germline V gene sequence: CDR1 GTSNPN, CDR2 SVGIG (reference sequence). CDR3 DNA: TGTGCCTGGAGTCGCAGCGGCTATAATTCACCCCTCCACTTT. Translated: CAWSRSGYNSPLHF.

The V and J genes are TRBV4-2 and TRBJ2-4, with 10 nucleotides matching TRBD1. The V gene end was trimmed by 0 bases and the J gene end by 3 bases; junction bases not matched to a gene: 8. CDR3 size: 18 residues. Germline-derived CDR1 and CDR2 are LGHNA and YNFKEQ. The CDR3 DNA reads as TGTGCCAGCAGCCAAGAACTCTGGGACAGGGGTTTCAAAAACATTCAGTACTTC. Protein sequence: CASSQELWDRGFKNIQYF.

This clonotype has just a few counts. The genes are TRBV6-6 and TRBJ2-3, with a possible D match to TRBD1 (5 bases). The V and J ends lost 0 bases and 3 bases respectively, with 7 bases between them. Looked up from germline, CDR1 is MNHNY and CDR2 is SVGAGI (reference sequence). The CDR3 covers 14 residues. CDR3 protein: CASSYSKGTDTQYF. The CDR3 region has the DNA TGTGCCAGCAGTTACTCGAAGGGGACAGATACGCAGTATTTT.

This sequence joins TRBV28 and TRBJ1-6, with 7 bases lining up with TRBD1. Germline lookup yields CDR1 MDHEN and CDR2 SYDVKM. The CDR3 spans 13 residues. The CDR3 DNA reads as TGTACCACCCAGGGCAGGGGGAATTCACCCCTCCACTTT. The encoded protein is CTTQGRGNSPLHF.

This sequence joins TRBV3-1 and TRBJ1-1; perhaps TRBD1 as D (6 bases). The V and J ends lost 5 bases and 6 bases respectively, with 19 bases between them. This CDR3 region has 15 residues. Germline V gene lookup returns CDR1 LGHDT and CDR2 YNNKEL (reference sequence). The CDR3 sequence is CASSMGASTGSEAFF. The CDR3 nucleotides read TGTGCCAGCAGCATGGGAGCAAGCACAGGGTCTGAAGCTTTCTTT.

This clonotype was counted a few times. The J gene is TRBJ1-1, the V gene TRBV2, with TRBD1 identical over 9 bases. V gave up 9 bases and J gave up 0 bases; unmatched junction bases: 5. Germline-derived CDR1 and CDR2 are SNHLY and FYNNEI. The CDR3 sequence is 14 residues long. The CDR3 nucleotides read TGTGCCAGTGCAACAGGGGGCGTGAACACTGAAGCTTTCTTT. Its translation is CASATGGVNTEAFF.

This clonotype was observed at least ten times. This chain joins TRBV4-1 and TRBJ1-6; D not certain. Germline lookup yields CDR1 MGHRA and CDR2 YSYEKL. The CDR3 runs 16 residues. Trimming shortened V by 0 bases and J by 7 bases, and 13 bases separated the two germline ends. CDR3 coding DNA: TGCGCCAGCAGCCAAGAAGGGCAGAGGTTAAATTCACCCCTCCACTTT. This encodes CASSQEGQRLNSPLHF.

The table lists this clonotype with many counts. This chain uses TRBV6-5 with TRBJ2-2; D is ambiguous. From germline, CDR1 is MNHEY and CDR2 SVGAGI. V was cut by 2 bases and J by 5 bases, with 6 bases left in between. The CDR3 is 13 amino acids. The CDR3 sequence: CASSYKVTGELFF. CDR3 DNA: TGTGCCAGCAGTTACAAGGTTACCGGGGAGCTGTTTTTT.

The chain has TRBV20-1 and TRBJ2-3, with 7 nucleotides matching TRBD2. With V trimmed by 5 bases and J by 4 bases, 9 bases remained unmatched. Germline lookup yields CDR1 DFQATT and CDR2 SNEGSKA (reference sequence). This CDR3 is built from 14 residues. The CDR3 reads CSAQAGTNPDTQYF. In nucleotides, the CDR3 is TGCAGTGCTCAAGCCGGGACTAATCCAGATACGCAGTATTTT.

This clonotype has more than one count but fewer than ten. The chain employs TRBV2 and TRBJ2-7; D is unresolved. With 5 bases removed from V and 3 bases from J, the gap between germline ends came to 5 bases. The germline gives CDR1 SNHLY, CDR2 FYNNEI. The CDR3 is 11 residues long. CDR3 nucleotides: TGTGCCAGCAGTCCCAGCTACGAGCAGTACTTC. Translating it yields CASSPSYEQYF.

V and J are TRBV5-1 and TRBJ2-3; the D is unclear. V was trimmed by 2 bases and J by 0 bases, leaving 13 bases between them. Germline V gives CDR1 SGHRS, CDR2 YFSETQ. The CDR3 totals 16 residues. CDR3 DNA sequence: TGCGCCAGCAGCTTACAAATAGCCTTGAGCACAGATACGCAGTATTTT. Amino acids: CASSLQIALSTDTQYF.

In this sample, this clonotype turned up a few times. The rearrangement joins TRBV20-1 to TRBJ2-3, with D perhaps TRBD1 (5 bases). The V and J ends lost 6 bases and 0 bases respectively, with 10 bases between them. The V gene's germline CDR1 is DFQATT and CDR2 SNEGSKA (reference sequence). CDR3 length: 13 amino acids. CDR3 sequence reads: CSAPRQSTDTQYF. CDR3 DNA: TGCAGTGCCCCTAGACAGAGCACAGATACGCAGTATTTT.

A few counts support this clonotype. The rearrangement uses TRBV6-1 and TRBJ2-5; D is unclear. CDR3 length equals 13 residues. Germline V gene lookup returns CDR1 MNHNS and CDR2 SASEGT. V shed 5 bases and J shed 3 bases, with 10 bases lying between them. The CDR3 region is CASSYTLKETQYF. The CDR3, as DNA: TGTGCCAGCAGTTACACTTTAAAAGAGACCCAGTACTTC.

This clonotype came up many times. The J gene is TRBJ1-4, the V gene TRBV15; D gene unclear. CDR1 is LNHNV, CDR2 YYDKDF, per germline (reference sequence). The CDR3 has 12 amino acids. Trimming took 7 bases from V and 7 from J, leaving 10 bases between them. CDR3 region: CATTVSSEKLFF. DNA for the CDR3: TGTGCCACCACCGTCTCGTCTGAAAAACTGTTTTTT.

This clonotype was seen many times. This chain links TRBV15 with TRBJ2-3; D may be TRBD2 (6 bases). Per the germline V gene, CDR1 is LNHNV and CDR2 is YYDKDF (reference sequence). The CDR3 is made up of 14 amino acids. V dropped 7 bases and J dropped 2 bases, with 13 bases sitting between them. The CDR3 loop is CATKGGIVTDTQYF. The CDR3 DNA sequence: TGTGCCACCAAGGGCGGGATAGTCACAGATACGCAGTATTTT.

The chain recombines TRBV7-8 with TRBJ2-1, with 9 bases fitting TRBD2. This CDR3 has 16 amino acids. Trimming removed 5 bases from V and 7 bases from J; junction bases left unmatched: 12. Germline CDR1 and CDR2: SGHVS and FQNEAQ. The CDR3 DNA reads TGTGCCAGCAGCGCCGGACTAGCGTCCGGAAGGAATGAGCAGTTCTTC. This codes for CASSAGLASGRNEQFF.

The chain links TRBV4-2 to TRBJ2-7, with 9 bases that match TRBD2. The CDR3 consists of 15 residues. From germline, CDR1 is LGHNA and CDR2 YNFKEQ. The trim removed 1 base at V and 3 bases at J, leaving 4 bases unmatched. CDR3 loop: CASSQGLAADYEQYF. The CDR3 DNA sequence: TGTGCCAGCAGCCAAGGACTAGCGGCTGACTACGAGCAGTACTTC.

The chain has TRBV2 and TRBJ1-1; D might be TRBD1 (5 bases). Germline CDR1 is SNHLY and CDR2 is FYNNEI. The length of the CDR3 is 13 residues. With 3 bases removed from V and 1 base from J, the gap between germline ends came to 6 bases. This chain's CDR3 is CASSDRENTEAFF. The CDR3 DNA follows: TGTGCCAGCAGTGACAGGGAGAACACTGAAGCTTTCTTT.

This clonotype occurred many times. The chain is built from TRBV3-1 and TRBJ2-4; 12 bases align to TRBD2. Germline V gene sequence: CDR1 LGHDT, CDR2 YNNKEL (reference sequence). CDR3 length: 17 residues. The V and J ends lost 1 base and 1 base, in that order; junction bases with no gene match: 2. CDR3 residues: CASSQGLAGDAKNIQYF. CDR3 sequence (DNA): TGTGCCAGCAGCCAAGGACTAGCGGGGGACGCCAAAAACATTCAGTACTTC.

This clonotype was seen many times. The chain employs TRBV20-1 and TRBJ1-1; 8 nucleotides match TRBD1. Germline V lookup: CDR1 DFQATT, CDR2 SNEGSKA (reference sequence). This CDR3 comprises 11 residues. J gave up 6 bases and V 8 bases, and 5 bases lay outside the gene matches. The CDR3 DNA sequence: TGCAGTACACAGGGGGACGCTGAAGCTTTCTTT. Translated: CSTQGDAEAFF.

This clonotype was observed at least ten times. In nucleotides, the CDR3 is TGTGCCAGCAGATCAGGGGACACTAATGAAAAACTGTTTTTT. It codes for CASRSGDTNEKLFF. The chain employs TRBV6-1 and TRBJ1-4; D may be TRBD1 (6 bases). Between the trimmed V and J ends, which lost 6 bases and 2 bases, there was a span of 10 bases. The CDR3 loop spans 14 amino acids. Germline assignment: CDR1 MNHNS and CDR2 SASEGT.

This rearrangement joins TRBV12-3 or TRBV12-4 to TRBJ1-1; no clear D gene. CDR3 size: 13 residues. The V end was cut by 6 bases, the J end by 13 bases, with 21 bases between. The CDR3 DNA reads as TGTGCCAGCAGGCACAGTCGCGGACCCAAAGTTTTCTTT. Its protein is CASRHSRGPKVFF.